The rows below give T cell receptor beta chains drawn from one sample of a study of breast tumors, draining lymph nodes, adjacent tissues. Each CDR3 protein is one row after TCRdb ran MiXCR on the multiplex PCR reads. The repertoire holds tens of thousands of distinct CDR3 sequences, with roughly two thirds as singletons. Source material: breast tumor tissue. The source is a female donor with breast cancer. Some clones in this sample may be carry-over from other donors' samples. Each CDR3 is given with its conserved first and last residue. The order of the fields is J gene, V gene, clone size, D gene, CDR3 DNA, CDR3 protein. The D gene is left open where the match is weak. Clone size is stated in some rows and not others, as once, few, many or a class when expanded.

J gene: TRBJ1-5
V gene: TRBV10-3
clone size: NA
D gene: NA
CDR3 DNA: TGTGCCCTCAGTGAGACAGGCAAGAATCAGCCCCAGCATTTT
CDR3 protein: CALSETGKNQPQHF

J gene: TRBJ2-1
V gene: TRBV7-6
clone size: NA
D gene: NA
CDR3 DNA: TGTGCCAGCAGCTTGTCCAGGACCTACAATGAGCAGTTCTTC
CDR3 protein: CASSLSRTYNEQFF

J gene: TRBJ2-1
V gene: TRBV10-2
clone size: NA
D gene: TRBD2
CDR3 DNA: TGCGCCAGCAATCATGTAGCGGGGGCCTACAATGAGCAGTCCTTC
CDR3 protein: CASNHVAGAYNEQSF

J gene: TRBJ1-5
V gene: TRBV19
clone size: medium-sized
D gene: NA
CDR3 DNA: TGTGCCAGTACTAAGACAGGCAATCAGCCCCAGCATTTT
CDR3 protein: CASTKTGNQPQHF

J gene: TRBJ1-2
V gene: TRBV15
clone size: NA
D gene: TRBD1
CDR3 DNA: TGTGCCACCAGCAGAGCGATTGGGGACAGGGTCTATGGCTACACCTTC
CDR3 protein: CATSRAIGDRVYGYTF

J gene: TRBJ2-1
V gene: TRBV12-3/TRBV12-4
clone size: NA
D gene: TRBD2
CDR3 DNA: TGTGCCAGCAGTTCCCTCTCTAGCGGGAGGCCGTACAATGAGCAGTTCTTC
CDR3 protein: CASSSLSSGRPYNEQFF

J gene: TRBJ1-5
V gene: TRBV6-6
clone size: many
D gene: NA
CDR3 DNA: TGTGCCAGCAGTCACTCGGAACTGCGCAATCAGCCCCAGCATTTT
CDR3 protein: CASSHSELRNQPQHF

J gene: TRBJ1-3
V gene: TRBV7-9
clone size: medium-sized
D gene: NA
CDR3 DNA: TGTGCCAGCAGCTTCGGGGGGGTCTCTGGAAACACCATATATTTT
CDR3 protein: CASSFGGVSGNTIYF

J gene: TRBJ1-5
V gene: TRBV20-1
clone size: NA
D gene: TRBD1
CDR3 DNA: TGCAGTGCCAGGGCCGGGACAGACAGGACTCAGCCCCAGCATTTT
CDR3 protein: CSARAGTDRTQPQHF

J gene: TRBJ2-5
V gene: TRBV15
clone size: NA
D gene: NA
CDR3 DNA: TGTGCCACCAGCAGGGGTACTAGCTGGGAGACCCAGTACTTC
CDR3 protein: CATSRGTSWETQYF

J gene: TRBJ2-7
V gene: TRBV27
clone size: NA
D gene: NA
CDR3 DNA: TGTGCCAGCAGTTTATCCGGTGGCGGTGGGGCCTACGAGCAGTACTTC
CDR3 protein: CASSLSGGGGAYEQYF

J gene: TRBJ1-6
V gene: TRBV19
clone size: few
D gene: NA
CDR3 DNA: TGTGCCAGTAGTATCATTGACGGGAGCTCCTATAATTCACCCCTCCACTTT
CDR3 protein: CASSIIDGSSYNSPLHF

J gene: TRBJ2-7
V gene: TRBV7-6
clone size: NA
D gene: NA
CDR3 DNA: TGTGCTAGCAGCTTAGCGCCCGGGGACGAGCAGTACTTC
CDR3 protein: CASSLAPGDEQYF

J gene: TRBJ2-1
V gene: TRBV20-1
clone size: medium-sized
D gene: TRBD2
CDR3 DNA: TGCAGTGCCCAAGCGGGGGCCTACAATGAGCAGTTCTTC
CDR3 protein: CSAQAGAYNEQFF

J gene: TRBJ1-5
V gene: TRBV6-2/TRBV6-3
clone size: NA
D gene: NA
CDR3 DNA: TGTGCCAGCAGTCACTCGAGGGCGGGAGGGCAGCCCCAGCATTTT
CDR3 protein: CASSHSRAGGQPQHF

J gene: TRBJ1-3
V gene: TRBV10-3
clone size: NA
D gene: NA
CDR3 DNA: TGTGCCATCAGTGAAAAACCCTCTGGAAACACCATATATTTT
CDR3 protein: CAISEKPSGNTIYF

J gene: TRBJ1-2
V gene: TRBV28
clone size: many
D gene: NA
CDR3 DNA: TGTGCCAGCAGTTTCGTACAGTTTAACTATGGCTACACCTTC
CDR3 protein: CASSFVQFNYGYTF

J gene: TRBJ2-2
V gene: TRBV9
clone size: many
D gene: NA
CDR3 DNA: TGTGCCAGCAGCGTAAGCGTGGGACGGATGAACACCGGGGAGCTGTTTTTT
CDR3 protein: CASSVSVGRMNTGELFF

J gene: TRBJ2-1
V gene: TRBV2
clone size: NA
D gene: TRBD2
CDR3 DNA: TGTGCCAGCAGTGACCCAGCGGGGGGCTTCAATGGGCAGTTCTTC
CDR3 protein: CASSDPAGGFNGQFF

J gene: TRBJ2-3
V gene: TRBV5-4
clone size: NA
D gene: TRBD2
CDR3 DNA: TGCGCCAACGAAAGCTCCTTGGGCGGGGGGACCACAGATACGCAGTATTTT
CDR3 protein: CANESSLGGGTTDTQYF

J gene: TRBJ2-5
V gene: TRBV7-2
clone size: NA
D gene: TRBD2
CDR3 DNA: TGTGCCAGCAGCTTAGTATATGGACGGGGGGTTAATTGGGAGACCCAGTACTTT
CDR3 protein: CASSLVYGRGVNWETQYF

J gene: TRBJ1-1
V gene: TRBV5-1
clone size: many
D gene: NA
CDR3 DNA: TGCGCCAGCAGCTTGTCTATACCGACAGTGAACACTGAAGCTTTCTTT
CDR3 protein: CASSLSIPTVNTEAFF

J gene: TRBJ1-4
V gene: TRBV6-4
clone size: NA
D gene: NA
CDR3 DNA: TGTGCCAGCAGTGAAACGGGCAGGGGCCCAACTAATGAAAAACTGTTTTTT
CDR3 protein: CASSETGRGPTNEKLFF

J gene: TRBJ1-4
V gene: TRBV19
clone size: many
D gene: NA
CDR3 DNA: TGTGCCAGCAGCTGGAGTGGTAATGAAAAACTGTTTTTT
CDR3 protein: CASSWSGNEKLFF

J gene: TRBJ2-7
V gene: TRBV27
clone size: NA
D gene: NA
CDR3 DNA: TGTGCCAGCAGTTTCCCGGGACGGGAGCAGTACTTC
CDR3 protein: CASSFPGREQYF

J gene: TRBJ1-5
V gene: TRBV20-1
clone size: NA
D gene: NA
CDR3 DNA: TGCAGTGCTAGGAGGACTTGGGGGGACAATCAGCCCCAGCATTTT
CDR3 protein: CSARRTWGDNQPQHF

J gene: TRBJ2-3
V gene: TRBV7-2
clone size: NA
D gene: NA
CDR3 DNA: TGTGCCAGCAGCTTAATCGGCAGGGCCACAGATACGCAGTATTTT
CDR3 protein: CASSLIGRATDTQYF

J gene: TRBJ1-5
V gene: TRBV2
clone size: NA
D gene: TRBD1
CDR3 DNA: TGTGCCAGCAGCCCGGACAGGCCGTATAGCAATCAGCCCCAGCATTTT
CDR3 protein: CASSPDRPYSNQPQHF

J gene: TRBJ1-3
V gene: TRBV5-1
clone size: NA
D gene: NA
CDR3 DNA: TGCGCCAGCAGCTTGGACTCTGGAAACACCATATATTTT
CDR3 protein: CASSLDSGNTIYF

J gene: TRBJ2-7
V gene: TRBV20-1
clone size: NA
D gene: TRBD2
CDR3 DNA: TGCAGTTCCCTCCGGGTTAGCGGGGGCTATGAGCAGTACTTC
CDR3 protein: CSSLRVSGGYEQYF

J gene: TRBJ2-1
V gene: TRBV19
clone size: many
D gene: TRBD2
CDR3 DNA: TGTGCCAGTAGTACTCTGTGGACTAGCGGGGGGGCCGGTGAGCAGTTCTTC
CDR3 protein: CASSTLWTSGGAGEQFF

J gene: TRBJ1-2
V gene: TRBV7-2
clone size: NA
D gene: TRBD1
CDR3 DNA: TGTGCCAGCAGCTCGTGGACAGGAGCGAGGGGCTACACCTTC
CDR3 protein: CASSSWTGARGYTF

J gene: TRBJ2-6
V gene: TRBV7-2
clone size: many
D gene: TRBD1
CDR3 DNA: TGTGCCAGCAGCTCCTACAGGGGTCAGGGGGCCAACGTCCTGACTTTC
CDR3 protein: CASSSYRGQGANVLTF

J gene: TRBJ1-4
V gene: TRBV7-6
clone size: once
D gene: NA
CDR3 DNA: TGTGCCAGCAGCTTGGGGGACAAGTATGAAAAACTGTTTTTT
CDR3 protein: CASSLGDKYEKLFF

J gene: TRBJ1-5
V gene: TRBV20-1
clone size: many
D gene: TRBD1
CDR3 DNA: TGCAGTGCTAGTGGTGGACAGGGTCAGCGAAGCAATCAGCCCCAGCATTTT
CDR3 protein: CSASGGQGQRSNQPQHF

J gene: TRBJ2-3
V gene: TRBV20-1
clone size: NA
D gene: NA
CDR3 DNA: TGCAGTGCTGCTTTAAACACAGATACGCAGTATTTT
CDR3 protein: CSAALNTDTQYF

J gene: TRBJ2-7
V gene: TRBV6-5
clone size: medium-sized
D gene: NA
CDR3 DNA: TGTGCCAGCAGTTACTCTAGACACCTCTCCTACGAGCAGTACTTC
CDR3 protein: CASSYSRHLSYEQYF

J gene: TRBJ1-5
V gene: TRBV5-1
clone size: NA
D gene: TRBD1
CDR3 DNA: TGCGCCAGCAGCCCCGGGACAGGGGGATTTAGCAATCAGCCCCAGCATTTT
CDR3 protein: CASSPGTGGFSNQPQHF

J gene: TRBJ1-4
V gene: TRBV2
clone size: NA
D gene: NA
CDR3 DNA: TGTGCCAGCAGTGATCCCTGGGAGGATGAAAAACTGTTTTTT
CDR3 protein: CASSDPWEDEKLFF

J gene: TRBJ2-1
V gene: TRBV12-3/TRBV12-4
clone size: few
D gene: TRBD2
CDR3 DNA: TGTGCCAGCAGTTTCACGTCCTTAGCGGGAGGGTCTTCCGAGCAGTTCTTC
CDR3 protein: CASSFTSLAGGSSEQFF

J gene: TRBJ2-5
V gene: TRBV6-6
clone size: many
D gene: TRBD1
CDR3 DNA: TGTGCCAGCAGTCACCCCGCCGGGATGGGACAGGGGCTGCGAGAGACCCAGTACTTC
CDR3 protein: CASSHPAGMGQGLRETQYF

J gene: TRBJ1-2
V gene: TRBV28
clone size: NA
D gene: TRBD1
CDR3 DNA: TGTGCCAGCAGCCGGACAGGGTTGTATGGCTACACCTTC
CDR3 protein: CASSRTGLYGYTF